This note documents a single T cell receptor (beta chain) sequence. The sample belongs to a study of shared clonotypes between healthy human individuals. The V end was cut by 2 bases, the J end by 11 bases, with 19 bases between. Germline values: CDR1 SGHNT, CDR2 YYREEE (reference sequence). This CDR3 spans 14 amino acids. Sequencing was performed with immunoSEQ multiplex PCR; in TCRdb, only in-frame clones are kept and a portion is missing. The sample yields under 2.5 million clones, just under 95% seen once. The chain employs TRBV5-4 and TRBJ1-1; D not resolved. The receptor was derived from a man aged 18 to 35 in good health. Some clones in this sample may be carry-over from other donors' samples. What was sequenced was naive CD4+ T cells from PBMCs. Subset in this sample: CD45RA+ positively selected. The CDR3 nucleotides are TGTGCCAGCAGCTTTTACCCCGTTACCGTAGGTGCTTTCTTT. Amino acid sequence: CASSFYPVTVGAFF.